The source of this T cell receptor beta chain is a study of T cells after yellow fever vaccination. Findings and limits, study-wide: Overall, a small share of clonotypes was seen in both CD4 and CD8 compartments. Clones from primary vaccination mostly reappeared after the booster (96% CD4, about 85% CD8).

CDR3 length: 13 amino acids. Trimming took 6 bases from V and 2 from J, leaving 11 bases between them. Germline CDR1 reads SGHVS; CDR2 reads FQNEAQ. The table lists this clonotype with a few counts. What it binds is unknown. They built TCR cDNA with 5'RACE template switching, a step that put in a universal primer site and UMIs. TCRdb reanalysed the 5' RACE reads using MiXCR and keeps one entry per CDR3 protein. The profile shows just under 600,000 distinct CDR3 sequences, 13% of them singletons. This receptor was taken from a man aged 25 to 40 who received the YFV17D yellow fever vaccine. This chain links TRBV7-8 with TRBJ2-7; D gene uncertain. This material consisted of PBMCs, taken on the day of the yellow fever booster vaccination. CDR3 residues: CASSQFGTYEQYF. The CDR3 bases are TGTGCCAGCAGTCAGTTTGGCACCTACGAGCAGTACTTC.